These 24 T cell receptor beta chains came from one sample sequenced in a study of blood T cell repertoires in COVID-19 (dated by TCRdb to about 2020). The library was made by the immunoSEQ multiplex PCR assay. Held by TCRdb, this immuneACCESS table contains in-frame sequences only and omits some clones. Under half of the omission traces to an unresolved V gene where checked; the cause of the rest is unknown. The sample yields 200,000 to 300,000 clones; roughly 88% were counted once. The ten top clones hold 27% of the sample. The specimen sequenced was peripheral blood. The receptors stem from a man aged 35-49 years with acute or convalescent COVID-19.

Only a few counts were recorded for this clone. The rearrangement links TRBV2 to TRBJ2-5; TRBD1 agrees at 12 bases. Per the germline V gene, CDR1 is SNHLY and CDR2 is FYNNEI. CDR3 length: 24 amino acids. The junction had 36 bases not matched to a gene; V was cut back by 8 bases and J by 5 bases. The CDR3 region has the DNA TGTGCCAGCCTCGGACGGGGGGACAGGGGGCCTCGCGGTAGCGGGAATAGGTTTCGCGAGACCCAGTACTTC. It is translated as CASLGRGDRGPRGSGNRFRETQYF.

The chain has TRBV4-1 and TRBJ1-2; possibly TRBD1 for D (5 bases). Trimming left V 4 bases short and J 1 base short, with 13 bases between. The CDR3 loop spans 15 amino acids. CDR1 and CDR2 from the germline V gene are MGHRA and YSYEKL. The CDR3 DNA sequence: TGCGCCAGCAGCCCACGGACATGGAGTAACTATGGCTACACCTTC. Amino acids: CASSPRTWSNYGYTF.

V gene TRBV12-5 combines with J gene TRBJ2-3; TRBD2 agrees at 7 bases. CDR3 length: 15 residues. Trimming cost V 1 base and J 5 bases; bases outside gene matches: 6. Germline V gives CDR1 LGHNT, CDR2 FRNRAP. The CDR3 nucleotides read TGTGCTAGTGGTTTGGGGGCAGGCGGGGGAGATACGCAGTATTTT. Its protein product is CASGLGAGGGDTQYF.

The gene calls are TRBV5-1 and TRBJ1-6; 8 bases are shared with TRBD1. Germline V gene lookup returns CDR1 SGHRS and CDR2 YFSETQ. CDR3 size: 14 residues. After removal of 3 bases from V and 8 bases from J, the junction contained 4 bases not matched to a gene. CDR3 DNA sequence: TGCGCCAGCAGCTCGGGACAGGAGGATTCACCCCTCCACTTT. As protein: CASSSGQEDSPLHF. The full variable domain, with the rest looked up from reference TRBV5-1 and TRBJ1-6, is KAGVTQTPRYLIKTRGQQVTLSCSPISGHRSVSWYQQTPGQGLQFLFEYFSETQRNKGNFPGRFSGRQFSNSRSEMNVSTLELGDSALYLCASSSGQEDSPLHFGNGTRLTVT.

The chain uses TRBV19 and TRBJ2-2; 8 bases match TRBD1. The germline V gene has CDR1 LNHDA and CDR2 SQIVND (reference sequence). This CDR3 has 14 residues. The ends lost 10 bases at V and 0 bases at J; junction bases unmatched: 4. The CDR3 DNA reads TGTGCCACCAGGGGACAGGCGAACACCGGGGAGCTGTTTTTT. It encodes CATRGQANTGELFF.

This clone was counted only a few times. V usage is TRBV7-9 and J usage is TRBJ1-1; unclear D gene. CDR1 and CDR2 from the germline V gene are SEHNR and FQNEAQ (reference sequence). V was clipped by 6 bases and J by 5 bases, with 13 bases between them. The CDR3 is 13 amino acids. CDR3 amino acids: CASRPEQRTEAFF. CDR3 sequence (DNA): TGTGCCAGCAGACCGGAGCAGAGAACTGAAGCTTTCTTT.

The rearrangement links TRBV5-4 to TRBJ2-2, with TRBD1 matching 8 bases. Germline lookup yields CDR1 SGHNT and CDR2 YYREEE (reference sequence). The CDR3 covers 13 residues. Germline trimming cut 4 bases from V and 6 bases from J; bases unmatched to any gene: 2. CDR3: CASSTDRAGELFF. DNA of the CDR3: TGTGCCAGCAGCACGGACAGGGCCGGGGAGCTGTTTTTT.

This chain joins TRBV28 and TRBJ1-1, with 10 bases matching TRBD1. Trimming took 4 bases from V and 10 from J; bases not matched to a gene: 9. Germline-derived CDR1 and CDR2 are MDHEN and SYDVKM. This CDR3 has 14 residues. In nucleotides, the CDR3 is TGTGCCAGCAGTTCTCATGGGACAGGGGTTTTAGCTTTCTTT. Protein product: CASSSHGTGVLAFF.

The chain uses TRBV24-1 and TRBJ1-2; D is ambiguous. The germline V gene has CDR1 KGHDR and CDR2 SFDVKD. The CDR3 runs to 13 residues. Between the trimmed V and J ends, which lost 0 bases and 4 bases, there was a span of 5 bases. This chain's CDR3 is CATSDLHGYGYTF. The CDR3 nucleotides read TGTGCCACCAGTGATTTGCACGGCTATGGCTACACCTTC.

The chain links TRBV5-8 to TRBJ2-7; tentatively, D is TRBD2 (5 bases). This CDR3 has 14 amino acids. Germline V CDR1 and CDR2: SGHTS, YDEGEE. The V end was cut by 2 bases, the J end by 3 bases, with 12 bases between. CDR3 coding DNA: TGTGCCAGCAGCTTTCTATCGGGGAGCTACGAGCAGTACTTC. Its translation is CASSFLSGSYEQYF.

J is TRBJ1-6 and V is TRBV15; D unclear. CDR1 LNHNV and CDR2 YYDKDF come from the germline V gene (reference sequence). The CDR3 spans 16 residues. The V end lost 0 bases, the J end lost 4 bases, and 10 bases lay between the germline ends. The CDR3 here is CATSRDNSPYNSPLHF. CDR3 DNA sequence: TGTGCCACCAGCAGAGATAACAGTCCATATAATTCACCCCTCCACTTT.

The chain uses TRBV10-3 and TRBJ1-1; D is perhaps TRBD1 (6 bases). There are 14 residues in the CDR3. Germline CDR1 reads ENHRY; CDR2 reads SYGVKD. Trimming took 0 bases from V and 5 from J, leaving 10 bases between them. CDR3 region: CAISESTGGTEAFF. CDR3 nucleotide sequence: TGTGCCATCAGTGAGTCGACAGGCGGGACTGAAGCTTTCTTT.

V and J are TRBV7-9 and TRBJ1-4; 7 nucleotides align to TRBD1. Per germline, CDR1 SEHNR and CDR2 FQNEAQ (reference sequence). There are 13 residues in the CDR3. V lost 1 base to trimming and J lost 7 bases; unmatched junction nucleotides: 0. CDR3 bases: TGTGCCAGCAGCTTAGACAGGGGTGAAAAACTGTTTTTT. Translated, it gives CASSLDRGEKLFF.

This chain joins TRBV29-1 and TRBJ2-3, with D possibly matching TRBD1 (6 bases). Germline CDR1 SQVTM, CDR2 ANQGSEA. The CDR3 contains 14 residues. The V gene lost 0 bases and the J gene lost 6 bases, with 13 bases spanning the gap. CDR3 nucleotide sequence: TGCAGCGTTGAAGAGGGCAGGGGATTGGATACGCAGTATTTT. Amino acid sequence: CSVEEGRGLDTQYF.

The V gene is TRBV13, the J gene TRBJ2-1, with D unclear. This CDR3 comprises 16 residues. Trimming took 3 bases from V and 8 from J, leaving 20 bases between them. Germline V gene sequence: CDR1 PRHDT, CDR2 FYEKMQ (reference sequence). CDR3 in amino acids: CASSFPTSPSADEQFF. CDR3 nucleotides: TGTGCCAGCAGCTTCCCGACTTCGCCGTCTGCGGATGAGCAGTTCTTC. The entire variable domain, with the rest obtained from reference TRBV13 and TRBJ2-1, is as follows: AAGVIQSPRHLIKEKRETATLKCYPIPRHDTVYWYQQGPGQDPQFLISFYEKMQSDKGSIPDRFSAQQFSDYHSELNMSSLELGDSALYFCASSFPTSPSADEQFFGPGTRLTVL.

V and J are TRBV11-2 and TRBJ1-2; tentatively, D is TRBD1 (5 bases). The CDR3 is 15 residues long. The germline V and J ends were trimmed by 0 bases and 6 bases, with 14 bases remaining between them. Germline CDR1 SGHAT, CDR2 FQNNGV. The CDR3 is CASSLDRVGFDGYTF. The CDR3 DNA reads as TGTGCCAGCAGCTTAGACAGGGTCGGGTTTGATGGCTACACCTTC.

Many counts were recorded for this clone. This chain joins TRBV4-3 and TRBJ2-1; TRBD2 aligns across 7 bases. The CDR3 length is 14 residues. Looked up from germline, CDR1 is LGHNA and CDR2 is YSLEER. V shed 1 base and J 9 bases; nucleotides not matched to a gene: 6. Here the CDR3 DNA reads TGCGCCAGCAGCCAAGGCGGGAGATTAGGTGAGCAGTTCTTC. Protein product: CASSQGGRLGEQFF.

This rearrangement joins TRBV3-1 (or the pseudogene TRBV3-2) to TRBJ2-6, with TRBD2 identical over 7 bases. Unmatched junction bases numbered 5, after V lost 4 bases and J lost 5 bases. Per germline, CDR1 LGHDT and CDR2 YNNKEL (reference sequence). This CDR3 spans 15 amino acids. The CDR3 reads CASSPREGRANVLTF. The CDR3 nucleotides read TGTGCCAGCAGCCCGAGGGAGGGAAGGGCCAACGTCCTGACTTTC.

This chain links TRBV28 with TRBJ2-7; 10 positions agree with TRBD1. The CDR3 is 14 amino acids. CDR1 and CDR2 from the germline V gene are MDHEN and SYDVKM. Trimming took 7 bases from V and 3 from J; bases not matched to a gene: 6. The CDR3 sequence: CASNTGQGGYEQYF. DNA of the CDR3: TGTGCCAGCAATACCGGACAGGGGGGCTACGAGCAGTACTTC.

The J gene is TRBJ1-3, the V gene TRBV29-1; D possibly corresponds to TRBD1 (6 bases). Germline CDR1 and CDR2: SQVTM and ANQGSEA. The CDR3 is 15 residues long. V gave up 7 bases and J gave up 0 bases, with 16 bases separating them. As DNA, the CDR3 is TGCAGCGCTAGGACAGCCCCGAGCTCTGGAAACACCATATATTTT. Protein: CSARTAPSSGNTIYF.

The CDR3 DNA reads TGTGCCATCAGTGAGCAAGGACTAGCGACCTCCTACGAGCAGTACTTC. Translation gives CAISEQGLATSYEQYF. The rearrangement links TRBV10-3 to TRBJ2-7; 9 bases are shared with TRBD2. Germline V gene lookup returns CDR1 ENHRY and CDR2 SYGVKD. V trimming: 2 bases; J trimming: 0 bases; junction bases outside the gene matches: 5. CDR3 length: 16 residues.

The CDR3 nucleotides are TGTGCCAGCAGTTCCCCCGCGGGAGGGGGGAGTGATGAGCAGTTCTTC. It encodes CASSSPAGGGSDEQFF. V and J are TRBV6-5 and TRBJ2-1, with 9 bases fitting TRBD2. The CDR3 length is 16 residues. V lost 4 bases, J lost 8 bases, and 12 bases stayed unmatched. Per germline, CDR1 MNHEY and CDR2 SVGAGI.

In DNA, the CDR3 is TGTGCCAGCAGCTTCGGACAGATCATGAACACTGAAGCTTTCTTT. Translating it yields CASSFGQIMNTEAFF. The V and J genes are TRBV9 and TRBJ1-1; possibly TRBD1 for D (6 bases). The CDR3 runs 15 residues. V was shortened by 4 bases and J by 0 bases, with 13 bases between the two germline ends. Germline V gives CDR1 SGDLS, CDR2 YYNGEE.

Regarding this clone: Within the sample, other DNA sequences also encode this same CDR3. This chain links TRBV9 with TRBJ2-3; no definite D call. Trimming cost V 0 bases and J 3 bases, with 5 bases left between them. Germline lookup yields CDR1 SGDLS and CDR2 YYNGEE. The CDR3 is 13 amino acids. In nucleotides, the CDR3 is TGTGCCAGCAGCGTAGCCGGGACAGATACGCAGTATTTT. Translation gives CASSVAGTDTQYF. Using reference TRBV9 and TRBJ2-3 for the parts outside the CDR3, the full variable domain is DSGVTQTPKHLITATGQRVTLRCSPRSGDLSVYWYQQSLDQGLQFLIQYYNGEERAKGNILERFSAQQFPDLHSELNLSSLELGDSALYFCASSVAGTDTQYFGPGTRLTVL.